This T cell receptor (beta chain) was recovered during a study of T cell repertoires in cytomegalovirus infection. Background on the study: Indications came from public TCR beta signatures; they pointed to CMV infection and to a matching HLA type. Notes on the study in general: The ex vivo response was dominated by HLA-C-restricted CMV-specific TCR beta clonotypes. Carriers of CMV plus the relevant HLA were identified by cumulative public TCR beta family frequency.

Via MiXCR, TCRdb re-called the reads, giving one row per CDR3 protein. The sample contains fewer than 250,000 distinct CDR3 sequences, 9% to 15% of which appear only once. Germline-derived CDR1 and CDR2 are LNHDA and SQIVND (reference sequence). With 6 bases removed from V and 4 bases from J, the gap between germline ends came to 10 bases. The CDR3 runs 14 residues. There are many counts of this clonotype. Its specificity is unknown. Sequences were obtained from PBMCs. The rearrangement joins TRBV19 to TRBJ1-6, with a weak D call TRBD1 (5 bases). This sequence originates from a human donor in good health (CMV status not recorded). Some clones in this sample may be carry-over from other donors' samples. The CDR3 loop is CASSSGPYNSPLHF. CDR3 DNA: TGTGCCAGTAGCTCGGGGCCTTATAATTCACCCCTCCACTTT.